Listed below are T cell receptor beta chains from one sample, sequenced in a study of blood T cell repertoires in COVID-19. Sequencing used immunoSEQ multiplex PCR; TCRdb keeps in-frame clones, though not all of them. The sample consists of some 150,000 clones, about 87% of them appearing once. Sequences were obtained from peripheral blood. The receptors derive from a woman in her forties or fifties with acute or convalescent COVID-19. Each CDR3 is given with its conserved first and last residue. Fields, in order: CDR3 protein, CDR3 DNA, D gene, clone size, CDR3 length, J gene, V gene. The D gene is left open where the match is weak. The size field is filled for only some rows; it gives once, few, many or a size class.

cdr3_aa: CASSDIETGPRYEQYF
cdr3_nt: TGCGCCAGCAGTGATATCGAGACAGGCCCCCGCTACGAGCAGTACTTC
d_call: NA
clone_size: NA
cdr3_length: 16
j_call: TRBJ2-7
v_call: TRBV10-1

cdr3_aa: CASSLLNYNEQFF
cdr3_nt: TGTGCCAGCAGCTTACTTAATTACAATGAGCAGTTCTTC
d_call: NA
clone_size: NA
cdr3_length: 13
j_call: TRBJ2-1
v_call: TRBV7-2

cdr3_aa: CASRTGTENEKLFF
cdr3_nt: TGCGCCAGCAGGACCGGGACAGAGAATGAAAAACTGTTTTTT
d_call: TRBD1
clone_size: NA
cdr3_length: 14
j_call: TRBJ1-4
v_call: TRBV5-1

cdr3_aa: CASSLSGRESATYNEQFF
cdr3_nt: TGTGCCAGCAGCCTAAGCGGAAGGGAATCAGCTACCTACAATGAGCAGTTCTTC
d_call: NA
clone_size: NA
cdr3_length: 18
j_call: TRBJ2-1
v_call: TRBV13

cdr3_aa: CASSLSSGQYEQYF
cdr3_nt: TGTGCCAGCAGCTTAAGTTCCGGACAGTACGAGCAGTACTTC
d_call: NA
clone_size: NA
cdr3_length: 14
j_call: TRBJ2-7
v_call: TRBV7-8

cdr3_aa: CASSTGTSLGEQYF
cdr3_nt: TGTGCCAGCAGCACCGGGACTAGTCTAGGGGAGCAGTACTTC
d_call: TRBD2
clone_size: NA
cdr3_length: 14
j_call: TRBJ2-7
v_call: TRBV27

cdr3_aa: CASSQRDSNSPLHF
cdr3_nt: TGTGCCAGCAGCCAACGGGACAGTAATTCACCCCTCCACTTT
d_call: TRBD1
clone_size: NA
cdr3_length: 14
j_call: TRBJ1-6
v_call: TRBV3-1/TRBV3-2

cdr3_aa: CASSVVGLPSSSYNEQFF
cdr3_nt: TGTGCCAGCAGCGTAGTAGGACTACCCTCAAGCTCCTACAATGAGCAGTTCTTC
d_call: NA
clone_size: NA
cdr3_length: 18
j_call: TRBJ2-1
v_call: TRBV9

cdr3_aa: CASSLDRGNQPQHF
cdr3_nt: TGTGCCAGCAGCCTTGACAGGGGTAATCAGCCCCAGCATTTT
d_call: TRBD1
clone_size: once
cdr3_length: 14
j_call: TRBJ1-5
v_call: TRBV27

cdr3_aa: CASSQLRTDSYNEQFF
cdr3_nt: TGTGCCAGCAGCCAACTACGGACAGATTCCTACAATGAGCAGTTCTTC
d_call: NA
clone_size: NA
cdr3_length: 16
j_call: TRBJ2-1
v_call: TRBV3-1/TRBV3-2

cdr3_aa: CASSLQGGTEAFF
cdr3_nt: TGTGCCAGCAGCTTGCAGGGTGGAACTGAAGCTTTCTTT
d_call: NA
clone_size: NA
cdr3_length: 13
j_call: TRBJ1-1
v_call: TRBV5-6

cdr3_aa: CASSFERGVGGELFF
cdr3_nt: TGTGCCAGCAGTTTTGAGCGGGGGGTGGGCGGGGAGCTGTTTTTT
d_call: TRBD2
clone_size: NA
cdr3_length: 15
j_call: TRBJ2-2
v_call: TRBV27

cdr3_aa: CASSLTYNEQFF
cdr3_nt: TGTGCCAGCTCACTCACCTACAATGAGCAGTTCTTC
d_call: NA
clone_size: NA
cdr3_length: 12
j_call: TRBJ2-1
v_call: TRBV9

cdr3_aa: CASSLGTGGGGNQPQHF
cdr3_nt: TGTGCCAGCAGCTTAGGGACAGGGGGCGGGGGCAATCAGCCCCAGCATTTT
d_call: TRBD1
clone_size: NA
cdr3_length: 17
j_call: TRBJ1-5
v_call: TRBV7-9

cdr3_aa: CASTQIAPGGNAEAFF
cdr3_nt: TGCGCCAGCACCCAGATCGCGCCGGGGGGCAACGCTGAAGCTTTCTTT
d_call: NA
clone_size: NA
cdr3_length: 16
j_call: TRBJ1-1
v_call: TRBV5-1

cdr3_aa: CASSQAKGKLIPVRGQPQHF
cdr3_nt: TGCGCCAGCAGCCAAGCAAAGGGGAAACTGATCCCGGTCCGTGGTCAGCCCCAGCATTTT
d_call: NA
clone_size: NA
cdr3_length: 20
j_call: TRBJ1-5
v_call: TRBV4-3

cdr3_aa: CASSKGGAGLVYGYTF
cdr3_nt: TGTGCCAGCAGCAAAGGTGGGGCAGGGTTGGTCTATGGCTACACCTTC
d_call: NA
clone_size: NA
cdr3_length: 16
j_call: TRBJ1-2
v_call: TRBV7-9

cdr3_aa: CASSPGQGVEKLFF
cdr3_nt: TGCGCCAGCAGCCCGGGACAGGGAGTGGAAAAACTGTTTTTT
d_call: TRBD1
clone_size: NA
cdr3_length: 14
j_call: TRBJ1-4
v_call: TRBV5-1

cdr3_aa: CASSAQGAGEAFF
cdr3_nt: TGTGCCAGTAGTGCACAGGGGGCCGGTGAAGCTTTCTTT
d_call: TRBD1
clone_size: NA
cdr3_length: 13
j_call: TRBJ1-1
v_call: TRBV19

cdr3_aa: CASSPTGTGSYEQYF
cdr3_nt: TGTGCCAGCTCACCCACCGGGACAGGGTCATACGAGCAGTACTTC
d_call: TRBD1
clone_size: NA
cdr3_length: 15
j_call: TRBJ2-7
v_call: TRBV18

cdr3_aa: CASSLFRGTEAFF
cdr3_nt: TGTGCCAGCAGTTTATTTAGGGGGACTGAAGCTTTCTTT
d_call: NA
clone_size: NA
cdr3_length: 13
j_call: TRBJ1-1
v_call: TRBV28

cdr3_aa: CATSRGGRNTDTQYF
cdr3_nt: TGTGCCACCAGCAGAGGCGGGAGGAACACAGATACGCAGTATTTT
d_call: TRBD2
clone_size: NA
cdr3_length: 15
j_call: TRBJ2-3
v_call: TRBV15

cdr3_aa: CSVVQREAQETQYF
cdr3_nt: TGCAGCGTTGTGCAGCGGGAGGCCCAAGAGACCCAGTACTTC
d_call: TRBD2
clone_size: NA
cdr3_length: 14
j_call: TRBJ2-5
v_call: TRBV29-1

cdr3_aa: CASSLEADLNTEAFF
cdr3_nt: TGCGCCAGCAGCTTGGAGGCAGACTTGAACACTGAAGCTTTCTTT
d_call: NA
clone_size: NA
cdr3_length: 15
j_call: TRBJ1-1
v_call: TRBV5-1

cdr3_aa: CASRQTGGMLGWVTEAFF
cdr3_nt: TGTGCCAGTAGACAGACAGGGGGCATGCTCGGGTGGGTCACTGAAGCTTTCTTT
d_call: TRBD1
clone_size: NA
cdr3_length: 18
j_call: TRBJ1-1
v_call: TRBV19

cdr3_aa: CASSLEGGGQGSENIQYF
cdr3_nt: TGTGCCAGCAGCTTAGAAGGAGGGGGACAGGGCTCGGAAAACATTCAGTACTTC
d_call: TRBD1
clone_size: NA
cdr3_length: 18
j_call: TRBJ2-4
v_call: TRBV11-2

cdr3_aa: CASSRRTGVNSPLHF
cdr3_nt: TGTGCCAGCAGCAGGAGGACAGGAGTGAATTCACCCCTCCACTTT
d_call: TRBD1
clone_size: NA
cdr3_length: 15
j_call: TRBJ1-6
v_call: TRBV7-2

cdr3_aa: CASSLYYIFSGTANGYTF
cdr3_nt: TGTGCCAGCAGCTTATATTACATATTTTCTGGGACAGCAAATGGCTACACCTTC
d_call: TRBD1
clone_size: NA
cdr3_length: 18
j_call: TRBJ1-2
v_call: TRBV7-2

cdr3_aa: CASSSGTGGPLGQYF
cdr3_nt: TGCGCCAGCAGCTCGGGGACAGGGGGCCCCTTGGGGCAGTACTTC
d_call: TRBD1
clone_size: NA
cdr3_length: 15
j_call: TRBJ2-7
v_call: TRBV5-1

cdr3_aa: CASSRRQGAGTEAFF
cdr3_nt: TGTGCCAGCAGCCGTCGACAGGGGGCCGGCACTGAAGCTTTCTTT
d_call: TRBD1
clone_size: NA
cdr3_length: 15
j_call: TRBJ1-1
v_call: TRBV5-8

cdr3_aa: CASRAGQGAYNEQFF
cdr3_nt: TGTGCCAGCAGGGCCGGACAGGGCGCCTACAATGAGCAGTTCTTC
d_call: TRBD1
clone_size: once
cdr3_length: 15
j_call: TRBJ2-1
v_call: TRBV6-6

cdr3_aa: CSVRERSSYNSPLHF
cdr3_nt: TGCAGCGTTCGAGAGAGAAGCTCCTATAATTCACCCCTCCACTTT
d_call: NA
clone_size: NA
cdr3_length: 15
j_call: TRBJ1-6
v_call: TRBV29-1

cdr3_aa: CASRELYAYGYTF
cdr3_nt: TGTGCCAGCAGAGAGCTGTACGCCTATGGCTACACCTTC
d_call: NA
clone_size: NA
cdr3_length: 13
j_call: TRBJ1-2
v_call: TRBV2

cdr3_aa: CASSQSGETDYEQYF
cdr3_nt: TGTGCCAGCTCACAATCGGGGGAGACGGACTACGAGCAGTACTTC
d_call: NA
clone_size: NA
cdr3_length: 15
j_call: TRBJ2-7
v_call: TRBV16

cdr3_aa: CASSLGAGGTYEQYF
cdr3_nt: TGTGCCAGCAGCTTAGGGGCGGGGGGCACCTACGAGCAGTACTTC
d_call: TRBD2
clone_size: NA
cdr3_length: 15
j_call: TRBJ2-7
v_call: TRBV7-2

cdr3_aa: CSVSDSGANVLTF
cdr3_nt: TGCAGCGTCAGCGACTCTGGGGCCAACGTCCTGACTTTC
d_call: NA
clone_size: NA
cdr3_length: 13
j_call: TRBJ2-6
v_call: TRBV29-1

cdr3_aa: CASRPRTGEGSGNTIYF
cdr3_nt: TGCGCCAGCAGACCCCGGACAGGGGAGGGCTCTGGAAACACCATATATTTT
d_call: TRBD1
clone_size: NA
cdr3_length: 17
j_call: TRBJ1-3
v_call: TRBV5-1

cdr3_aa: CASSLVGPRLSPLHF
cdr3_nt: TGTGCCAGCAGCTTAGTGGGGCCCCGATTATCACCCCTCCACTTT
d_call: NA
clone_size: NA
cdr3_length: 15
j_call: TRBJ1-6
v_call: TRBV7-2

cdr3_aa: CATSDLYTDTQYF
cdr3_nt: TGTGCCACCAGTGACCTCTATACAGATACGCAGTATTTT
d_call: NA
clone_size: NA
cdr3_length: 13
j_call: TRBJ2-3
v_call: TRBV24-1

cdr3_aa: CASSYWPLSGELFF
cdr3_nt: TGTGCCAGCAGTTACTGGCCTTTATCCGGGGAGCTGTTTTTT
d_call: NA
clone_size: NA
cdr3_length: 14
j_call: TRBJ2-2
v_call: TRBV6-5

cdr3_aa: CASSYLGTPRSAEAFF
cdr3_nt: TGTGCCAGCAGTTACCTCGGGACTCCCCGGTCCGCTGAAGCTTTCTTT
d_call: NA
clone_size: NA
cdr3_length: 16
j_call: TRBJ1-1
v_call: TRBV6-2/TRBV6-3

cdr3_aa: CASSYSGTVSYGYTF
cdr3_nt: TGTGCCAGCAGTTACTCCGGGACAGTGAGCTATGGCTACACCTTC
d_call: TRBD1
clone_size: NA
cdr3_length: 15
j_call: TRBJ1-2
v_call: TRBV6-2/TRBV6-3

cdr3_aa: CASSSPFSRDNEQFF
cdr3_nt: TGTGCCAGCAGTTCTCCCTTCTCACGGGACAATGAGCAGTTCTTC
d_call: NA
clone_size: NA
cdr3_length: 15
j_call: TRBJ2-1
v_call: TRBV6-5

cdr3_aa: CSAQEGRRNTEAFF
cdr3_nt: TGCAGTGCTCAAGAGGGGAGGAGGAACACTGAAGCTTTCTTT
d_call: NA
clone_size: NA
cdr3_length: 14
j_call: TRBJ1-1
v_call: TRBV29-1

cdr3_aa: CAWSGGRTGAKSLSQYF
cdr3_nt: TGTGCCTGGAGTGGAGGAAGGACAGGGGCAAAATCGTTGTCGCAGTATTTT
d_call: TRBD1
clone_size: NA
cdr3_length: 17
j_call: TRBJ2-3
v_call: TRBV30